A selection of T cell receptor beta chains follows, all from one sample in a study of molecular identifiers for immune sequencing clone quantification. TCRdb reprocessed the PCR reads via MiXCR and lists one record per CDR3 protein. The table shows about 640,000 distinct CDR3 sequences, with 15% to 20% occurring only once. The specimen sequenced was naive CD8+ T cells from blood, with Jurkat cell RNA spiked in. The receptors were sampled from a human donor in good health. Some libraries in this study had Jurkat cell RNA spiked in. The CDR3 runs from the conserved cysteine through the conserved F or W. D genes are given only for firm matches. Some rows mark clone size as missing; the rest say once, few, many or name a class of expanded clone.

v_call	d_call	j_call	clone_size	cdr3_nt	cdr3_aa
TRBV27	.	TRBJ2-7	many	TGTGCCAGCACACGGGGGACTTCCTACGAGCAGTACTTC	CASTRGTSYEQYF
TRBV27	TRBD2	TRBJ2-1	many	TGTGCCAGCAGTACTCCGCTAGCGGGAGGGCCCCATGAGCAGTTCTTC	CASSTPLAGGPHEQFF
TRBV29-1	TRBD2	TRBJ2-3	many	TGCAGCGTTGAAGGCGGACTAGGGGAAACAGATACGCAGTATTTT	CSVEGGLGETDTQYF
TRBV20-1	TRBD2	TRBJ2-3	many	TGCAGTGCTAGAGATCTAGCGGGAGTAACAGATACGCAGTATTTT	CSARDLAGVTDTQYF
TRBV12-3/TRBV12-4	TRBD2	TRBJ2-1	.	TGTGCCAGCACCCATCTAGCGGGGGACGTTGATGAGCAGTTCTTC	CASTHLAGDVDEQFF
TRBV3-1	.	TRBJ1-3	many	TGTGCCAGCAGCGCCGGGACTGGAAACACCATATATTTT	CASSAGTGNTIYF
TRBV2	TRBD1	TRBJ1-1	few	TGTGCCAGCAGACGGACAGGTTCTGCGGAAGCTTTCTTT	CASRRTGSAEAFF
TRBV4-2	.	TRBJ2-1	many	TGTGCCAGCAGCCCCGGACACAGGGTCGGTGAGCAGTTCTTC	CASSPGHRVGEQFF
TRBV4-1	.	TRBJ2-3	.	TGCGCCAGCAGAGAGGGGGTAACAGGTACGCAGTATTTT	CASREGVTGTQYF
TRBV20-1	.	TRBJ2-7	many	TGCAGTGCGGCCGGGACCAACTACGAGCAGTACTTC	CSAAGTNYEQYF
TRBV12-3/TRBV12-4	.	TRBJ1-4	few	TGTGCCAGCAGCCCATTAAGGGGCAGGGGATTTCGAACTAATGAAAAACTGTTTTTT	CASSPLRGRGFRTNEKLFF
TRBV2	.	TRBJ1-3	many	TGTGCCAGCAGTCTGGGACTGGTCTCTGGAAACACCATATATTTT	CASSLGLVSGNTIYF
TRBV6-2/TRBV6-3	.	TRBJ2-7	many	TGTGCCACCAAGACCACGTACTCCTCCTACGAGCAGTACTTC	CATKTTYSSYEQYF
TRBV20-1	.	TRBJ2-2	few	TGCAGTGCTAGACACAGGGACACGAACACCGGGGAGCTGTTTTTT	CSARHRDTNTGELFF
TRBV7-9	TRBD1	TRBJ2-7	.	TGTGCCAGCAGCCGACAAGGGACAGGGTTAACCTACGAGCAGTACTTC	CASSRQGTGLTYEQYF
TRBV6-2/TRBV6-3	.	TRBJ1-4	many	TGTGCCAGCAGTCACCCCCGGACGCGGGGAAAACTGTTTTTT	CASSHPRTRGKLFF
TRBV2	.	TRBJ1-3	few	TGTGCCAGCAGTGATATGGGGTCCTCGGGAAACACCATATATTTT	CASSDMGSSGNTIYF
TRBV9	TRBD2	TRBJ2-5	.	TGTGCCGGCAGCGATGCCGGGACTAGCTTAGGGACCCAGTACTTC	CAGSDAGTSLGTQYF
TRBV4-3	.	TRBJ2-7	many	TGCGCCAGCAGCCAAGATATTACGTTTCGGGAGCAGTACTTC	CASSQDITFREQYF
TRBV6-5	.	TRBJ1-3	.	TGTGCCAGCAGTTGGGGTTCTGGAAACACCATATATTTT	CASSWGSGNTIYF
TRBV12-3/TRBV12-4	.	TRBJ2-3	many	TGTGCCAGCAGTGGGGGACTGCTCACAGATACGCAGTATTTT	CASSGGLLTDTQYF
TRBV5-6	TRBD1	TRBJ1-1	many	TGTGCCAGCAGCTTGGACTGGGGGACAGGGATAAACACTGAAGCTTTCTTT	CASSLDWGTGINTEAFF
TRBV28	.	TRBJ2-7	many	TGTGCCAGCACTGAAGGGGCCCCCTACGAGCAGTACTTC	CASTEGAPYEQYF
TRBV27	TRBD2	TRBJ2-3	many	TGTGCCAGCAGATTAGCGGGGCCCTTACCCCCTAGCACAGATACGCAGTATTTT	CASRLAGPLPPSTDTQYF
TRBV4-2	TRBD1	TRBJ1-1	many	TGTGCCAGCAGCCAAGCTCCGGGACAGGGCCTCACTGAAGCTTTCTTT	CASSQAPGQGLTEAFF
TRBV14	TRBD2	TRBJ2-3	many	TGTGCCAGCAGCCAAGACCTCCTAGCGGCTACTAGCACAGATACGCAGTATTTT	CASSQDLLAATSTDTQYF
TRBV24-1	TRBD1	TRBJ2-1	many	TGTGCCACCAGTGATATTACGGACAGGAGTGGTGAGCAGTTCTTC	CATSDITDRSGEQFF
TRBV7-9	.	TRBJ1-4	many	TGTGCCAGCAGCTGGCCCGGACAGTTAAATGAAAAACTGTTTTTT	CASSWPGQLNEKLFF
TRBV20-1	.	TRBJ2-1	.	TGCAGTGCTAGAGATCTGTACGGAAACAATGAGCAGTTCTTC	CSARDLYGNNEQFF
TRBV28	.	TRBJ2-7	many	TGTGCCAGCAGTTTAACCAGGACCTACGAGCAGTACTTC	CASSLTRTYEQYF
TRBV2	.	TRBJ1-2	few	TGTGCCAGCAGTCGGTCAGGGATTAACTATGGCTACACCTTC	CASSRSGINYGYTF
TRBV19	.	TRBJ2-7	.	TGTGCCAGTAGTATAGATTTGGGCCTGGACGGTAACTACGAGCAGTACTTC	CASSIDLGLDGNYEQYF
TRBV19	.	TRBJ1-1	few	TGTGCCAGTAGTATAGGGGTCGACAGGCCCAGGAACACTGAAGCTTTCTTT	CASSIGVDRPRNTEAFF
TRBV12-3/TRBV12-4	.	TRBJ2-3	few	TGTGCCAGCAGTTCGGACCACGGGGCAGATACGCAGTATTTT	CASSSDHGADTQYF
TRBV14	.	TRBJ2-7	once	TGTACCAGCAGCCAAGAAGAAATAGTTCCGGGAGCTTTTTTCTACGAGCAGTACTTC	CTSSQEEIVPGAFFYEQYF
TRBV19	TRBD1	TRBJ2-7	many	TGTGCCAGTACCCCTACCGGGACAGGGGGCAACGAGCAGTACTTC	CASTPTGTGGNEQYF
TRBV29-1	TRBD1	TRBJ1-1	many	TGCAGCGTCGCGTATGGGACAGGGGGCACTGAAGCTTTCTTT	CSVAYGTGGTEAFF
TRBV27	.	TRBJ2-7	many	TGTGCCAGCAGTCCCGTCAGCCCGACCTACGAGCAGTACTTC	CASSPVSPTYEQYF
TRBV9	.	TRBJ2-5	many	TGTGCCAGCAGCGAGGGGTACTCCCTCCTCCAAGAGACCCAGTACTTC	CASSEGYSLLQETQYF
TRBV5-6	TRBD1	TRBJ2-2	.	TGTGCCAGCAGTTTCGGGACAGATTCGAACACCGGGGAGCTGTTTTTT	CASSFGTDSNTGELFF
TRBV28	.	TRBJ2-5	many	TGTGCCAGCAGAGACCTCATGGGCCGAGAGACCCAGTACTTC	CASRDLMGRETQYF
TRBV14	TRBD2	TRBJ2-5	many	TGTGCCAGCAGCCCGACTAGCGGGGGGATGGAGACCCAGTACTTC	CASSPTSGGMETQYF
TRBV11-2	TRBD1	TRBJ2-3	many	TGTGCCAGCAGCGGGGGACAGGGGCAAACAGATACGCAGTATTTT	CASSGGQGQTDTQYF
TRBV4-1	TRBD2	TRBJ2-5	.	TGCGCCAGCAGCCAGCAGCGGGGGGCCTCACAAGAGACCCAGTACTTC	CASSQQRGASQETQYF
TRBV6-5	.	TRBJ2-5	.	TGTGCCGGCGGTCCTGGACTCCCTCTGTACCAAGAGACCCAGTACTTC	CAGGPGLPLYQETQYF
TRBV3-1	.	TRBJ1-6	many	TGTGCCAGCAGCCTCGCAGGGTTTTCACCCCTCCACTTT	CASSLAGFSPLHF
TRBV20-1	TRBD1	TRBJ2-1	many	TGCAGTGCTAGATATTCGGGACAGGTCAGTTACAATGAGCAGTTCTTC	CSARYSGQVSYNEQFF
TRBV4-1	TRBD1	TRBJ1-5	.	TGCGCCAGCAGCCAAGCCCGGGACAGGAATCAGCCCCAGCATTTT	CASSQARDRNQPQHF